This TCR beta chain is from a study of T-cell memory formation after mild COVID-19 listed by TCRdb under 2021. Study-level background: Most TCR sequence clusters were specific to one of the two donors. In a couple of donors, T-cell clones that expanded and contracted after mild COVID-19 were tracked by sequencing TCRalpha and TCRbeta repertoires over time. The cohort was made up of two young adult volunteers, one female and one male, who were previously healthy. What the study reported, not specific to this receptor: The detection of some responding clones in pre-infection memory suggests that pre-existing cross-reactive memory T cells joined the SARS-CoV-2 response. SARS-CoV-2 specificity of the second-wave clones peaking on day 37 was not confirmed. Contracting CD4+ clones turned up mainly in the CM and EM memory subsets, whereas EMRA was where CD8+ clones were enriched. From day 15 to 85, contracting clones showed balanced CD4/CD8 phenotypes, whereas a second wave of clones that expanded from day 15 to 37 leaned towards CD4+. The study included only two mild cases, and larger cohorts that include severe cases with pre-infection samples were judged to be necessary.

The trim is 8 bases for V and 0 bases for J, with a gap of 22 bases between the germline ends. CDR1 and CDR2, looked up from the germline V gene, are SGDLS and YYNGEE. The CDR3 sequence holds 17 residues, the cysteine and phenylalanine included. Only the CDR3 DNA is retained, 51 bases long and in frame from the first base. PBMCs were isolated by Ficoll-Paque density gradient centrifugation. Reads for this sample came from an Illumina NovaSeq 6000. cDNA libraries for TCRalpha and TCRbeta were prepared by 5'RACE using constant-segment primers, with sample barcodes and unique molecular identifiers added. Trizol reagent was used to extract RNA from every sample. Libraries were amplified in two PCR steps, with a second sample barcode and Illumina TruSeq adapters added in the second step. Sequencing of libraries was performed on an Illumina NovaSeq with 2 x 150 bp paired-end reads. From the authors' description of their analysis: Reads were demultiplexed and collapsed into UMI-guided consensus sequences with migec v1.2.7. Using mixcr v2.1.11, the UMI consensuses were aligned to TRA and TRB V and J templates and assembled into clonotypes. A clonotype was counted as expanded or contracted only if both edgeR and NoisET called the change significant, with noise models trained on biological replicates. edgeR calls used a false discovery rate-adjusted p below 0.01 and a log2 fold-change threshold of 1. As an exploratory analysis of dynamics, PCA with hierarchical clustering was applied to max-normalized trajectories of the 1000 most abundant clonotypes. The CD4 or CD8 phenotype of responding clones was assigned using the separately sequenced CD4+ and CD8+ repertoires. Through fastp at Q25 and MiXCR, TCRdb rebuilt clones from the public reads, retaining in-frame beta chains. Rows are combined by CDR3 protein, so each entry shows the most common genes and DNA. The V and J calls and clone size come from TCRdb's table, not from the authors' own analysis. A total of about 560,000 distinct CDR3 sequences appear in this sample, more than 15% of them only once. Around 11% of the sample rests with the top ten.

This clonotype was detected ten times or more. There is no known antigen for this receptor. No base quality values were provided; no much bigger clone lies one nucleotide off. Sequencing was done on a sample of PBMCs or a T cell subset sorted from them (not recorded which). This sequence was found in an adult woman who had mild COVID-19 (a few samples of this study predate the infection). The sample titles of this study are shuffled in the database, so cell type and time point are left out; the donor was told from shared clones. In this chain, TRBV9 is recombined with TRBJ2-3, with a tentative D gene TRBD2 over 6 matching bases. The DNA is TGTGCCAGACCTGGGGCTAGCGATTCAACTAGCACAGATACGCAGTATTTT. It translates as CARPGASDSTSTDTQYF.